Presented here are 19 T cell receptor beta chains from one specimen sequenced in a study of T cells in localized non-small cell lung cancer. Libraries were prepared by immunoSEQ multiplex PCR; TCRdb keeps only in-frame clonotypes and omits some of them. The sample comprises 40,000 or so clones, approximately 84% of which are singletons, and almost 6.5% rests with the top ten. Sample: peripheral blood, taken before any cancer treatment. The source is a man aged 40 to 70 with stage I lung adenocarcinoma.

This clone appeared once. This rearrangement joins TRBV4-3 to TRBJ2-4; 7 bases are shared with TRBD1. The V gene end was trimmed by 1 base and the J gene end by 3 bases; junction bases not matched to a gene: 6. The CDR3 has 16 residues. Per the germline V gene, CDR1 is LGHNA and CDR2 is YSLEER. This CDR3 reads CASSQGTGDDKNIQYF. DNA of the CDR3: TGCGCCAGCAGCCAAGGGACAGGAGACGACAAAAACATTCAGTACTTC.

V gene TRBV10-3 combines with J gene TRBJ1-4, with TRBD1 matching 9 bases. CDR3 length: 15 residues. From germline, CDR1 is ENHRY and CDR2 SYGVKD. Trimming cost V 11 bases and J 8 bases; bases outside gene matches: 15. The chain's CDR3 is CASGTGRPREEKLFF. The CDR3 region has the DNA TGTGCCTCCGGGACAGGGAGGCCCAGGGAAGAAAAACTGTTTTTT.

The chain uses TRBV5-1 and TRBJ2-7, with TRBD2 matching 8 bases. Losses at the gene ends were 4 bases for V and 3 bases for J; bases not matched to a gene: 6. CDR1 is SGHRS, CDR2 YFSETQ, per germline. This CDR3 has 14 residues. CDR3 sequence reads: CASSGGLAGYEQYF. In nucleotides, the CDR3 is TGCGCCAGCAGCGGCGGTCTAGCGGGCTACGAGCAGTACTTC.

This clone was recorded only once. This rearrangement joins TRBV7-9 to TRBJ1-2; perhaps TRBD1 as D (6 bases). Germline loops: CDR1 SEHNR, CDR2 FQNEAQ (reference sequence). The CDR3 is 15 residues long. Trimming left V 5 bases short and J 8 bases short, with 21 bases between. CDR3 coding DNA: TGTGCCAGCAGCCGAGAGAGGTCGACAGGATCCGGCTACACCTTC. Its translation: CASSRERSTGSGYTF. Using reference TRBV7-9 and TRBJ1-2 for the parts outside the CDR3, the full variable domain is DTGVSQNPRHKITKRGQNVTFRCDPISEHNRLYWYRQTLGQGPEFLTYFQNEAQLEKSRLLSDRFSAERPKGSFSTLEIQRTEQGDSAMYLCASSRERSTGSGYTFGSGTRLTVV.

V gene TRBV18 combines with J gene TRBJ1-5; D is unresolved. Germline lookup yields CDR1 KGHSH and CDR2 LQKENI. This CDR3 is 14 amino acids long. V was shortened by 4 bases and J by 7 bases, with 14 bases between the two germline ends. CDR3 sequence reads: CASSLEGSRQPQHF. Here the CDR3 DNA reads TGTGCCAGCTCACTGGAAGGCTCCCGGCAGCCCCAGCATTTT. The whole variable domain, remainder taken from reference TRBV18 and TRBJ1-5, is NAGVMQNPRHLVRRRGQEARLRCSPMKGHSHVYWYRQLPEEGLKFMVYLQKENIIDESGMPKERFSAEFPKEGPSILRIQQVVRGDSAAYFCASSLEGSRQPQHFGDGTRLSIL.

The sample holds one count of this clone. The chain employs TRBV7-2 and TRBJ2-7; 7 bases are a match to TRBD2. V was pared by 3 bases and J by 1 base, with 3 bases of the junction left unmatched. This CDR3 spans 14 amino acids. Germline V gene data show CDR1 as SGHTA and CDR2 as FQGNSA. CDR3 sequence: CASSLLAASYEQYF. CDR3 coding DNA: TGTGCCAGCAGCTTGCTAGCGGCTTCCTACGAGCAGTACTTC.

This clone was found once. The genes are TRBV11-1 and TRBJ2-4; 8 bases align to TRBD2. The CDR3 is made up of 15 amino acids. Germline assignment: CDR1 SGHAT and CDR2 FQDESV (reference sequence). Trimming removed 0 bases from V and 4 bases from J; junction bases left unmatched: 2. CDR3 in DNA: TGTGCCAGCAGCTTAGCTCAGCGGGGGAAAAACATTCAGTACTTC. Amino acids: CASSLAQRGKNIQYF. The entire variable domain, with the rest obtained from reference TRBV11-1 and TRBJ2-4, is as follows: EAEVAQSPRYKITEKSQAVAFWCDPISGHATLYWYRQILGQGPELLVQFQDESVVDDSQLPKDRFSAERLKGVDSTLKIQPAELGDSAMYLCASSLAQRGKNIQYFGAGTRLSVL.

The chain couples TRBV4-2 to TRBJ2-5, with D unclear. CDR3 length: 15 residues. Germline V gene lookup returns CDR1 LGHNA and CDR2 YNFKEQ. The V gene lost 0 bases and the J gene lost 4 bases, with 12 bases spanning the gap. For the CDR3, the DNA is TGTGCCAGCAGCCAAGATTGGGGTAAGGGAGAGACCCAGTACTTC. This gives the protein CASSQDWGKGETQYF.

CDR3 residues: CASSLVGGGSWAYNEQFF. As DNA, the CDR3 is TGTGCCAGCAGCTTGGTCGGAGGGGGGAGTTGGGCCTACAATGAGCAGTTCTTC. The chain combines TRBV5-4 with TRBJ2-1; either TRBD1 or TRBD2 may fit D (6 bases each). Germline assignment: CDR1 SGHNT and CDR2 YYREEE (reference sequence). V was shortened by 0 bases and J by 2 bases, with 18 bases between the two germline ends. The CDR3 length is 18 residues.

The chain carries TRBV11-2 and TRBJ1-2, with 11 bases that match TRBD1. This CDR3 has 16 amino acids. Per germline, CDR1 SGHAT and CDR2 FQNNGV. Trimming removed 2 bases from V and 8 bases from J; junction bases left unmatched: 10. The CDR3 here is CASSLTLGQGVLGYTF. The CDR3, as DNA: TGTGCCAGCAGCTTAACATTGGGACAGGGGGTTCTCGGCTACACCTTC.

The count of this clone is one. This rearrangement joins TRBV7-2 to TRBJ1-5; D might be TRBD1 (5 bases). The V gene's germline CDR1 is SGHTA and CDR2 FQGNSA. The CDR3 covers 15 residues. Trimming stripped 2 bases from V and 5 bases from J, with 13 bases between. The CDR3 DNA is TGTGCCAGCAGCTTATTTATTGGGGGTGATCAGCCCCAGCATTTT. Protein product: CASSLFIGGDQPQHF.

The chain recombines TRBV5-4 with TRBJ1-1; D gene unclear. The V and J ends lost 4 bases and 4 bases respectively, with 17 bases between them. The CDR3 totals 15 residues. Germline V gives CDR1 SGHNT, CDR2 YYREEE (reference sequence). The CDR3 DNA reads TGTGCCAGCAGCCAGACGAAAGCCCTCGGCACTGAAGCTTTCTTT. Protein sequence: CASSQTKALGTEAFF.

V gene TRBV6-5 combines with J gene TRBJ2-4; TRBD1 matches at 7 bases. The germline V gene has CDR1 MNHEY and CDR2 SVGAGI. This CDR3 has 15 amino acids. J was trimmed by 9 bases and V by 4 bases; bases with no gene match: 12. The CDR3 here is CASSFFGAGGTIQYF. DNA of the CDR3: TGTGCCAGCAGTTTTTTCGGGGCAGGGGGAACCATTCAGTACTTC.

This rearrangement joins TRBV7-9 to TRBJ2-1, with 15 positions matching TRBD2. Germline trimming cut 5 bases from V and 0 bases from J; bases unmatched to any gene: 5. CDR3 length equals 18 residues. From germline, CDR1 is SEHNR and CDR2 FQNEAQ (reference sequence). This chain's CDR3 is CASSVGTSGRSSYNEQFF. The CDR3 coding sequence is TGTGCCAGCAGCGTGGGGACTAGCGGGAGGAGCTCCTACAATGAGCAGTTCTTC. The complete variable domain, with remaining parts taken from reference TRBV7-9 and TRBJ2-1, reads DTGVSQNPRHKITKRGQNVTFRCDPISEHNRLYWYRQTLGQGPEFLTYFQNEAQLEKSRLLSDRFSAERPKGSFSTLEIQRTEQGDSAMYLCASSVGTSGRSSYNEQFFGPGTRLTVL.

The CDR3 DNA reads as TGCGCCAGCAGCTTATTTACCCGCACAGATACGCAGTATTTT. Amino acid sequence: CASSLFTRTDTQYF. The chain links TRBV5-1 to TRBJ2-3; D remains unclear. Germline CDR1 and CDR2: SGHRS and YFSETQ. Trimming left V 2 bases short and J 1 base short, with 8 bases between. CDR3 length equals 14 residues. The full variable domain, in which reference TRBV5-1 and TRBJ2-3 provide the parts outside the CDR3, is KAGVTQTPRYLIKTRGQQVTLSCSPISGHRSVSWYQQTPGQGLQFLFEYFSETQRNKGNFPGRFSGRQFSNSRSEMNVSTLELGDSALYLCASSLFTRTDTQYFGPGTRLTVL.

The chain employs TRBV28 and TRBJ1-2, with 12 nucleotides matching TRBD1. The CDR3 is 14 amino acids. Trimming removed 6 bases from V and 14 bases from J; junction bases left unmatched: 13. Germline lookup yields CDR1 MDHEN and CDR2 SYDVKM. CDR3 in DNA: TGTGCCAGCAGGTCTCAGGGACAGGGGGCCTGGTGTACCTTC. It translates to CASRSQGQGAWCTF.

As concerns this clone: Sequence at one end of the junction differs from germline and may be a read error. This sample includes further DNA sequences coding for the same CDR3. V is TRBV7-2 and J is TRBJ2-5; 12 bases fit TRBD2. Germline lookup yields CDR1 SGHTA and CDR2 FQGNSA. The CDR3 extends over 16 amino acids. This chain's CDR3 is CASSTGLAGNQETQYF. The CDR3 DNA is TGTGCCAGCAGCACGGGACTAGCGGGTAATCAAGAGACTCAGTACTTC.

Here the CDR3 DNA reads TGCGCCAGCAGCCCCGGGACTAGCGGGGGTTATTACAATGAGCAGTTCTTC. Amino acid sequence: CASSPGTSGGYYNEQFF. This chain links TRBV5-1 with TRBJ2-1, with TRBD2 identical over 14 bases. This CDR3 is built from 17 residues. Germline V gene data show CDR1 as SGHRS and CDR2 as YFSETQ. V lost 4 bases and J lost 4; bases outside the gene matches: 7.

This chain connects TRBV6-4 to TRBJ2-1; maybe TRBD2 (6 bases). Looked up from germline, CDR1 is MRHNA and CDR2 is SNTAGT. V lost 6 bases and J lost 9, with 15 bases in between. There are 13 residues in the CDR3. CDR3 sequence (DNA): TGTGCCAGCAGGAGACTAGGCCCCAGTGAGCAGTTCTTC. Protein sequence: CASRRLGPSEQFF.